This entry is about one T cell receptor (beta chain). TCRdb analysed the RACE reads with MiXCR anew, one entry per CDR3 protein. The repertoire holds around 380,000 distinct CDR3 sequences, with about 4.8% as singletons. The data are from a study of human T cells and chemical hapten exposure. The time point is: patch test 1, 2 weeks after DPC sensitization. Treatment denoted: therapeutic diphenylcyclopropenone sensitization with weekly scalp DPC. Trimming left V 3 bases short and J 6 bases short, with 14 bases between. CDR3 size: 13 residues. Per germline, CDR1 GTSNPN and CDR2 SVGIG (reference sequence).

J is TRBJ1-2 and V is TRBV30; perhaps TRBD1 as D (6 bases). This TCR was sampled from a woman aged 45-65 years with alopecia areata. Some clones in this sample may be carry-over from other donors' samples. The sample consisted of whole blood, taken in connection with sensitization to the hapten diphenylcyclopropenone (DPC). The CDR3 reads CAWRQGRSDGYTF. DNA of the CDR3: TGTGCCTGGAGACAGGGAAGATCGGATGGCTACACCTTC. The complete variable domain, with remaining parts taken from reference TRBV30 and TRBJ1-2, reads SQTIHQWPATLVQPVGSPLSLECTVEGTSNPNLYWYRQAAGRGLQLLFYSVGIGQISSEVPQNLSASRPQDRQFILSSKKLLLSDSGFYLCAWRQGRSDGYTFGSGTRLTVV.